Listed below are T cell receptor beta chains from one sample, sequenced in a study of blood T cell repertoires in COVID-19. The assay was immunoSEQ multiplex PCR, and TCRdb's table has in-frame clones only and misses some. The table records more than 85,000 clones, 70% to 85% of them present only once. The specimen sequenced was peripheral blood. These receptors were obtained from an older woman with acute or convalescent COVID-19. Both conserved end residues are part of each CDR3. The order of the fields is J gene, V gene, clone size, D gene, CDR3 protein, CDR3 DNA. D genes are given only for firm matches. Clone size appears in some rows only: once, few, many, or a class for an expanded clone.

TRBJ1-4	TRBV18	.	.	CASSPSSGLWEKLFF	TGTGCCAGCTCACCTTCCTCAGGGTTATGGGAAAAACTGTTTTTT
TRBJ2-7	TRBV4-3	.	.	CASSQDLVQGSITYEQYF	TGCGCCAGCAGCCAAGACCTGGTGCAGGGGTCTATCACCTACGAGCAGTACTTC
TRBJ2-2	TRBV4-3	.	TRBD2	CASSRKTSGGYTGELFF	TGCGCCAGCAGCCGAAAGACTAGCGGGGGTTACACCGGGGAGCTGTTTTTT
TRBJ2-2	TRBV11-2	few	TRBD1	CASSRLTGGVGNTGELFF	TGTGCCAGCAGCCGCCTAACAGGGGGCGTAGGGAACACCGGGGAGCTGTTTTTT
TRBJ1-5	TRBV10-3	.	.	CAISASPNQPQHF	TGTGCCATCAGTGCCAGTCCCAATCAGCCCCAGCATTTT
TRBJ2-3	TRBV7-2	.	.	CASSLPSADTQYF	TGTGCCAGCAGCTTACCTAGCGCAGATACGCAGTATTTT
TRBJ2-2	TRBV12-5	.	.	CASHRDTTGELFF	TGTGCTAGTCACCGGGATACGACCGGGGAGCTGTTTTTT
TRBJ2-3	TRBV13	few	.	CASSLDRDTTDTQYF	TGTGCCAGCAGCTTAGACCGGGACACCACAGATACGCAGTATTTT
TRBJ2-5	TRBV18	many	.	CASSPAQARETQYF	TGTGCCAGCTCTCCCGCCCAGGCTCGGGAGACCCAGTACTTC
TRBJ1-1	TRBV5-1	.	TRBD1	CASSRDRGDEAFF	TGCGCCAGCAGCAGGGACAGGGGTGATGAAGCTTTCTTT
TRBJ1-1	TRBV6-2/TRBV6-3	.	TRBD1	CASSIGQGNTEAFF	TGTGCCAGCAGTATTGGACAGGGGAACACTGAAGCTTTCTTT
TRBJ1-2	TRBV2	.	TRBD1	CASSLRTGLYGYTF	TGTGCCAGCAGTTTACGGACAGGACTCTATGGCTACACCTTC
TRBJ2-7	TRBV10-3	.	TRBD1	CAIRDLTGTGYEQYF	TGTGCCATCAGGGATCTGACAGGGACAGGCTACGAGCAGTACTTC
TRBJ1-5	TRBV6-5	.	.	CASSYSQENQPQHF	TGTGCCAGCAGTTACAGTCAGGAAAATCAGCCCCAGCATTTT
TRBJ2-1	TRBV11-3	.	.	CASSLGHEQFF	TGTGCCAGCAGCTTAGGGCATGAGCAGTTCTTC
TRBJ1-4	TRBV5-6	.	.	CASSFSSFETNEKLFF	TGTGCCAGCAGCTTCTCTTCATTCGAGACTAATGAAAAACTGTTTTTT
TRBJ1-4	TRBV12-3/TRBV12-4	.	.	CASSLSGEKLFF	TGTGCCAGCAGTTTGTCGGGTGAAAAACTGTTTTTT
TRBJ1-2	TRBV19	.	TRBD1	CASSVPGGTGEIGGYTF	TGTGCCAGTAGTGTCCCCGGGGGGACAGGGGAGATTGGTGGCTACACCTTC
TRBJ2-3	TRBV10-2	once	TRBD2	CASSESSTSGGTNTQYF	TGCGCCAGCAGTGAGTCGTCGACTAGCGGGGGGACAAATACGCAGTATTTT
TRBJ1-2	TRBV6-6	.	TRBD1	CASSVPPDRGPNGYTF	TGTGCCAGCAGTGTCCCGCCGGACAGGGGCCCCAATGGCTACACCTTC
TRBJ1-2	TRBV19	.	.	CASSIGPAFGYTF	TGTGCCAGTAGTATAGGCCCCGCGTTTGGCTACACCTTC
TRBJ1-1	TRBV28	once	TRBD1	CASRTGALNTEAFF	TGTGCCAGCAGGACAGGGGCGCTGAACACTGAAGCTTTCTTT
TRBJ1-5	TRBV6-5	.	.	CASSYSSNQPQHF	TGTGCCAGCAGTTACAGCAGCAATCAGCCCCAGCATTTT
TRBJ1-1	TRBV5-3	once	.	CARSLATGSNTEAFF	TGTGCCAGAAGCCTAGCTACCGGGTCAAACACTGAAGCTTTCTTT
TRBJ1-4	TRBV21-1	.	.	CASSPGRGAVFF	TGTGCCAGCAGCCCTGGGAGGGGTGCGGTGTTTTTT
TRBJ2-5	TRBV24-1	.	.	CATALASQETQYF	TGTGCCACCGCCCTAGCGTCCCAAGAGACCCAGTACTTC
TRBJ2-3	TRBV5-1	.	.	CASSFGTGPSTDTQYF	TGCGCCAGCAGCTTCGGAACAGGGCCGAGCACAGATACGCAGTATTTT
TRBJ1-1	TRBV7-9	.	TRBD1	CASSLGGQVINTEAFF	TGTGCCAGCAGCTTAGGTGGACAGGTTATAAACACTGAAGCTTTCTTT
TRBJ1-1	TRBV3-1/TRBV3-2	.	.	CASSEQTVTEAFF	TGTGCCAGCAGCGAACAGACAGTGACTGAAGCTTTCTTT
TRBJ1-5	TRBV7-9	.	.	CASSLPLQPQHF	TGTGCCAGCAGCCTCCCTCTCCAGCCCCAGCATTTT
TRBJ2-7	TRBV2	.	.	CASSYGSAAYEQYF	TGTGCCAGCAGCTACGGGTCGGCCGCCTACGAGCAGTACTTC
TRBJ2-1	TRBV5-1	.	TRBD1	CASSPGTGGNEQFF	TGCGCCAGCAGCCCCGGGACAGGGGGCAATGAGCAGTTCTTC
TRBJ2-5	TRBV5-1	.	.	CASSLLGAEETQYF	TGCGCCAGCAGCTTGTTAGGGGCTGAAGAGACCCAGTACTTC
TRBJ1-2	TRBV11-3	.	TRBD1	CASSSNPGGTYGYTF	TGTGCCAGCAGTTCCAACCCAGGGGGGACCTATGGCTACACCTTC
TRBJ2-7	TRBV27	.	.	CASSFGAGTSYEQYF	TGTGCCAGCAGTTTTGGAGCCGGGACATCCTACGAGCAGTACTTC
TRBJ1-3	TRBV6-5	.	.	CASRTTGSTIYF	TGTGCCAGCAGAACCACAGGGAGCACCATATATTTT
TRBJ1-6	TRBV19	once	.	CASSIRRTVTYNSPLHF	TGTGCCAGTAGTATAAGACGTACAGTGACCTATAATTCACCCCTCCACTTT
TRBJ1-2	TRBV4-3	.	.	CASSQDGQGYTF	TGCGCCAGCAGCCAAGATGGGCAGGGCTACACCTTC
TRBJ1-2	TRBV6-6	.	.	CASRAGGYGYTF	TGTGCCAGCAGGGCCGGGGGGTATGGCTACACCTTC
TRBJ2-5	TRBV19	.	TRBD1	CASSIARDRGRETQYF	TGTGCCAGTAGTATAGCCAGGGACAGGGGGCGAGAGACCCAGTACTTC
TRBJ2-2	TRBV5-6	.	TRBD2	CASSLVGLASGELFF	TGTGCCAGCAGCTTGGTGGGACTAGCGAGCGGGGAGCTGTTTTTT
TRBJ2-2	TRBV5-1	.	TRBD1	CASSLETGGFNTGELFF	TGCGCCAGCAGCTTGGAGACAGGGGGATTCAACACCGGGGAGCTGTTTTTT
TRBJ1-1	TRBV3-1/TRBV3-2	.	TRBD1	CASSYTRTGNTEAFF	TGTGCCAGCAGTTATACCCGGACAGGGAACACTGAAGCTTTCTTT
TRBJ2-1	TRBV14	.	.	CASSQRQGRRDEQFF	TGTGCCAGCAGCCAGAGACAGGGAAGGAGGGATGAGCAGTTCTTC
TRBJ1-3	TRBV3-1/TRBV3-2	.	.	CASSQVSGGNTIYF	TGTGCCAGCAGCCAAGTCTCCGGTGGAAACACCATATATTTT
TRBJ1-1	TRBV6-2/TRBV6-3	.	.	CASSYPPGLGNTEAFF	TGTGCCAGCAGTTACCCCCCAGGCTTAGGGAACACTGAAGCTTTCTTT
TRBJ2-3	TRBV18	few	TRBD2	CASSPIRLAGGKDTQYF	TGTGCCAGCTCACCAATTCGCCTAGCGGGGGGGAAAGATACGCAGTATTTT
TRBJ1-2	TRBV14	.	TRBD1	CASSQADRIYGYTF	TGTGCCAGCAGCCAAGCGGACAGGATCTATGGCTACACCTTC
TRBJ1-2	TRBV5-1	.	.	CASSGDIYGYTF	TGCGCCAGCAGCGGGGACATCTATGGCTACACCTTC
TRBJ2-3	TRBV24-1	.	TRBD1	CATSDLRGQGVGDTQYF	TGTGCCACCAGTGATTTGAGGGGACAGGGGGTAGGAGATACGCAGTATTTT
TRBJ1-3	TRBV21-1	.	.	CASSLWQERNTIYF	TGTGCCAGCAGCCTCTGGCAGGAAAGAAACACCATATATTTT
TRBJ1-6	TRBV7-2	.	TRBD1	CASRGQTNSPLHF	TGTGCCAGCAGGGGACAGACCAATTCACCCCTCCACTTT
TRBJ2-5	TRBV6-1	.	.	CASSEDRGETQYF	TGTGCCAGCAGTGAAGATCGGGGAGAGACCCAGTACTTC
TRBJ1-3	TRBV6-1	.	TRBD1	CASSEWGQGPSGNTIYF	TGTGCCAGCAGTGAATGGGGACAGGGACCCTCTGGAAACACCATATATTTT